This T cell receptor (beta chain) was profiled in a study of PD-1 blockade in classical Hodgkin lymphoma. Of note for this clone: No antigen is known for it.

Study results and limitations: Newly diagnosed patients were said to have less baseline TCR diversity than healthy donors did. Differences between repertoires have undefined causes, possibly disease activity or prior therapy. Lower baseline TCR diversity marked trial partial responders and progressors.

The patients all showed relapse after autologous stem cell transplantation, while their brentuximab vedotin exposure varied. Best responses were complete response, partial response or progressive disease. Measured with immunoSEQ multiplex PCR; TCRdb has only the in-frame clones, and not every one. In the table there are about 41,000 clones, 86% of which are singletons. Trimming left V 4 bases short and J 3 bases short, with 19 bases between. Germline V lookup: CDR1 ENHRY, CDR2 SYGVKD. The CDR3 is 16 amino acids. Sequences were derived from peripheral blood mononuclear cells (PBMCs), sampled before the second cycle of nivolumab. V is TRBV10-3 and J is TRBJ2-7, with D possibly TRBD2 on 5 matching bases. The receptor was isolated from a human donor with classical Hodgkin lymphoma. The DNA of the CDR3 is TGTGCCATCAGTGGCCATACGGGGAGAACGGGCTACGAGCAGTACTTC. This encodes CAISGHTGRTGYEQYF.